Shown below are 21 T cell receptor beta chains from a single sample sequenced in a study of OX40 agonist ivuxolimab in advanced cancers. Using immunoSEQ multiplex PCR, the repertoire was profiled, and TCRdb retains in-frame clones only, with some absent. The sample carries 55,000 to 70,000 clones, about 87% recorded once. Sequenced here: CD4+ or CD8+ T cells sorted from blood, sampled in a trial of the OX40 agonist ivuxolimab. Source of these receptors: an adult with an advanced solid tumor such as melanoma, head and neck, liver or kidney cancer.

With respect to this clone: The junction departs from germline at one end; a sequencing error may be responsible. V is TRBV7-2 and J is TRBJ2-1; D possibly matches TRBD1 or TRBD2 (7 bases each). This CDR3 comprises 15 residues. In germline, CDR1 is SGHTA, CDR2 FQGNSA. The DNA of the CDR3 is TGTGCCAGCAGCCTAGCGGAGGGGGCGTGGAATGAGCAGTTCTTC. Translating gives CASSLAEGAWNEQFF.

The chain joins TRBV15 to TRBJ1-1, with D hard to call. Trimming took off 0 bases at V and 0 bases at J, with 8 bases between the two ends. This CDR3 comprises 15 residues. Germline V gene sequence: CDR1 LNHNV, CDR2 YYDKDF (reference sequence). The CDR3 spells CATSRDTTVNTEAFF. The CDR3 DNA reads TGTGCCACCAGCAGAGATACTACAGTGAACACTGAAGCTTTCTTT.

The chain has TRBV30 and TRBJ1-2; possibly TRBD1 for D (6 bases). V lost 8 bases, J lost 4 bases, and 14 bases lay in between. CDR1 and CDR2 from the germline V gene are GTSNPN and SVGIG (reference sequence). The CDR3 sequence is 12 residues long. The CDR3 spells CATSKGGYGYTF. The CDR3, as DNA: TGTGCCACATCGAAGGGGGGCTATGGCTACACCTTC.

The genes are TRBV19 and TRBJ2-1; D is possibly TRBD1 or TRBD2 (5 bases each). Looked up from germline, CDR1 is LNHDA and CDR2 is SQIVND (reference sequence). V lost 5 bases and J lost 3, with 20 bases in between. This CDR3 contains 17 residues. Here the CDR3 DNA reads TGTGCCAGTAGTCCTCCCCCGGGGCAGGGTCTCTACAATGAGCAGTTCTTC. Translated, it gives CASSPPPGQGLYNEQFF.

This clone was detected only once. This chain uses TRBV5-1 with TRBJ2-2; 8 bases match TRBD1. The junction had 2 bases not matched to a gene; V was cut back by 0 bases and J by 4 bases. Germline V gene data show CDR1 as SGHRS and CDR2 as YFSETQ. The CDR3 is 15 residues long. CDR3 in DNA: TGCGCCAGCAGCTTGGGGACAGGGTCCACCGGGGAGCTGTTTTTT. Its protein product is CASSLGTGSTGELFF.

The CDR3 DNA sequence: TGTGCCATCACCAGGGGACAGGGCTATGGCTACACCTTC. Translating gives CAITRGQGYGYTF. The chain joins TRBV10-3 to TRBJ1-2, with 9 bases identical to TRBD1. The CDR3 length is 13 residues. With V trimmed by 7 bases and J by 4 bases, 4 bases remained unmatched. Germline assignment: CDR1 ENHRY and CDR2 SYGVKD.

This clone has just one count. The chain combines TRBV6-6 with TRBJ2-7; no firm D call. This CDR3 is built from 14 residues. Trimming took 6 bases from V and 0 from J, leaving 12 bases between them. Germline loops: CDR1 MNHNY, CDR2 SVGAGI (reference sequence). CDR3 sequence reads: CASRGRPDSYEQYF. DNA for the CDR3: TGTGCCAGCAGAGGACGGCCAGACTCCTACGAGCAGTACTTC.

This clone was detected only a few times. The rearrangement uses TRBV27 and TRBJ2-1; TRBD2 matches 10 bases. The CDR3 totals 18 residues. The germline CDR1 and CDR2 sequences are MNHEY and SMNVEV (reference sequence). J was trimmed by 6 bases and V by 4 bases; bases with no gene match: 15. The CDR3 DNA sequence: TGTGCCAGCAGTTCCTATTCTTCGCTAGCGGGGGACCTCAATGAGCAGTTCTTC. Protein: CASSSYSSLAGDLNEQFF.

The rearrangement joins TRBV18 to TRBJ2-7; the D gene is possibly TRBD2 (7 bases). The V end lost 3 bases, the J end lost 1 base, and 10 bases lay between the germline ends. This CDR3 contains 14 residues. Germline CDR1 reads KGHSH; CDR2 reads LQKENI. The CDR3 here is CASSPGGLSYEQYF. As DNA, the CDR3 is TGTGCCAGCTCACCGGGGGGGCTTTCCTACGAGCAGTACTTC.

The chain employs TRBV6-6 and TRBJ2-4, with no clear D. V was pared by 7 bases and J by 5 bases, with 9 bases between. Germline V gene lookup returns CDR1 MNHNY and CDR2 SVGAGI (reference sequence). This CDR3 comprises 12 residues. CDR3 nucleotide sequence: TGTGCCAGCAAGGACGGAGAAAACATTCAGTACTTC. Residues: CASKDGENIQYF.

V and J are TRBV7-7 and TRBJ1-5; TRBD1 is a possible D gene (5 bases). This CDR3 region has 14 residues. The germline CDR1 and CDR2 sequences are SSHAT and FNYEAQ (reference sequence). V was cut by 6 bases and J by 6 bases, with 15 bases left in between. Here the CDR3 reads CASSPPGRLQPQHF. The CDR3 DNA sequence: TGTGCCAGCAGTCCCCCAGGGCGACTTCAGCCCCAGCATTTT.

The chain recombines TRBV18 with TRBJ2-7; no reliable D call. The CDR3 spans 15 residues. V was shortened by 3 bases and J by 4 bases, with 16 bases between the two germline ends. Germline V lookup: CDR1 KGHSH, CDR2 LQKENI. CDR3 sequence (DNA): TGTGCCAGCTCACCCGCTTTGACTGGCCTGTACGAGCAGTACTTC. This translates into CASSPALTGLYEQYF.

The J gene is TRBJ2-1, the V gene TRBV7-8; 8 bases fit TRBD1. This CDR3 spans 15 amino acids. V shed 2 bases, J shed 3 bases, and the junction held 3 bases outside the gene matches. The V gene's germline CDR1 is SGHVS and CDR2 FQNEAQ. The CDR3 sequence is CASSLRTGLYNEQFF. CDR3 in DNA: TGTGCCAGCAGCTTAAGGACAGGGCTCTACAATGAGCAGTTCTTC.

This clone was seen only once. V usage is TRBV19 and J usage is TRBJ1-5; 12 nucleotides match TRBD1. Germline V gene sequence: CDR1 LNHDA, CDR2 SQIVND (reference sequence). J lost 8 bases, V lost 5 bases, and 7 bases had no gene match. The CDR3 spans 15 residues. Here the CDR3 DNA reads TGTGCCAGTAGTTTACCCGGGACAGGGGGCAAGCCCCAGCATTTT. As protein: CASSLPGTGGKPQHF.

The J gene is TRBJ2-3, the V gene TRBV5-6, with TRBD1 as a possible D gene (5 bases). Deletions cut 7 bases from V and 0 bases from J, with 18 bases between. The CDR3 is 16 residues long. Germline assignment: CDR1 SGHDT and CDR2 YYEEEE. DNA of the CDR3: TGTGCCAGCGGCAGATGGGGCCGAGCTAGCACAGATACGCAGTATTTT. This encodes CASGRWGRASTDTQYF.

CDR3 region: CASSPGLAGRETQYF. In DNA form, the CDR3 reads TGTGCCAGTAGTCCAGGACTAGCGGGAAGGGAGACCCAGTACTTC. This sequence joins TRBV19 and TRBJ2-5; 12 nucleotides line up with TRBD2. Germline assignment: CDR1 LNHDA and CDR2 SQIVND (reference sequence). After removal of 5 bases from V and 5 bases from J, the junction contained 6 bases not matched to a gene. The CDR3 loop spans 15 amino acids.

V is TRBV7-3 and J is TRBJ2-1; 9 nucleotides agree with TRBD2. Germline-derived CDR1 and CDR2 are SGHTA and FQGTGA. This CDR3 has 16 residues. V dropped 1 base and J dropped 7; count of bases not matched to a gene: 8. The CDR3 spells CASSLNIAGVGNEQFF. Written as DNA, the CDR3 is TGTGCCAGCAGCTTAAATATAGCGGGAGTGGGGAATGAGCAGTTCTTC. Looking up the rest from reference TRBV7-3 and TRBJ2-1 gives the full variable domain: GAGVSQTPSNKVTEKGKYVELRCDPISGHTALYWYRQSLGQGPEFLIYFQGTGAADDSGLPNDRFFAVRPEGSVSTLKIQRTERGDSAVYLCASSLNIAGVGNEQFFGPGTRLTVL.

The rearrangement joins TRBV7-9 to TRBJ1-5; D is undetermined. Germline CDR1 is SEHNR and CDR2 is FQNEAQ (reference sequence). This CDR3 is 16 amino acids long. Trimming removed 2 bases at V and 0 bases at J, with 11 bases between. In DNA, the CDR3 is TGTGCCAGCAGCTTATGGGCAGAGAATAGCAATCAGCCCCAGCATTTT. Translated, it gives CASSLWAENSNQPQHF.

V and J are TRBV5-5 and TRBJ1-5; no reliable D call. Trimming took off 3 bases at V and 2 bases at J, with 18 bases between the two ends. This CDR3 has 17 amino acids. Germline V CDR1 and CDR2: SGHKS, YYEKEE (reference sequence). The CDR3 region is CASSSDYSSNGNQPQHF. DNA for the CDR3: TGTGCCAGCAGCTCGGATTATTCGAGTAATGGCAATCAGCCCCAGCATTTT.

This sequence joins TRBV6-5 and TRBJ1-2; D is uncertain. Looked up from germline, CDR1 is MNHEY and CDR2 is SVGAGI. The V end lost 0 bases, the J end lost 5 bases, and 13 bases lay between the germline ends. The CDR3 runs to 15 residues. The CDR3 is CASSYSGRRKYGYTF. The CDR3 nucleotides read TGTGCCAGCAGTTACTCCGGGAGGCGAAAGTATGGCTACACCTTC.

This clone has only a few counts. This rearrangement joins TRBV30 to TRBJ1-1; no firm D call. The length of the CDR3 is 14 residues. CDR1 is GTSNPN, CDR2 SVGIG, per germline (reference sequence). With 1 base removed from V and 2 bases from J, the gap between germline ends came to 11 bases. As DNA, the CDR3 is TGTGCCTGGAGTGGGGCCCCGACCAACACTGAAGCTTTCTTT. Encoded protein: CAWSGAPTNTEAFF.